This T cell receptor (beta chain) was retrieved from a study of blood T cells in healthy people across ages. CDR1 and CDR2 from the germline V gene are MGHRA and YSYEKL. The germline V and J ends were trimmed by 4 bases and 3 bases, with 10 bases remaining between them. The CDR3 spans 14 residues. Study-level points and caveats: When set beside aged donors, long-lived donors presented more naive CD4+ cells and higher diversity. Lack of knowledge of donor CMV status possibly confounded expanded clonotype changes. As age increased, TCR beta diversity per million T cells fell in a roughly linear fashion.

The second PCR ran about 6 to 11 cycles with a sample-barcoded 5' primer and J-beta primers. TCRdb fed the 5' RACE reads into MiXCR, producing one record per CDR3 protein. The sample contains fewer than 2 million distinct CDR3 sequences, around 42% of which appear only once. As to this clonotype: Its antigen is undetermined.

This chain joins TRBV4-1 and TRBJ2-1; D perhaps matches TRBD2 (5 bases). The sequence came from a human donor in good health. The specimen was blood. This CDR3 reads CASSPVRGYNEQFF. As DNA, the CDR3 is TGCGCCAGCAGCCCCGTACGGGGCTACAATGAGCAGTTCTTC.